This is a list of T cell receptor beta chains from one sample in a study of T cell responses to AZD1222 COVID-19 vaccine. Method: immunoSEQ multiplex PCR; TCRdb's copy keeps in-frame clones and lacks some. The sample comprises over 85,000 clones, about four fifths of which are singletons, and 14% rests with the top ten. Source: peripheral blood, taken 28 days after the second AZD1222 dose. Receptors originate from an adult who received the AZD1222 COVID-19 vaccine. Each CDR3 is given with its conserved first and last residue. The D gene is left open where the match is weak. Clone sizes are given selectively: once, few, many, or a class where the clone is expanded.

J: TRBJ1-4
D: -
size: -
V: TRBV19
DNA: TGTGCCAGTAGTACTCAACGGGGGGAAAAACTGTTTTTT
CDR3: CASSTQRGEKLFF

J: TRBJ2-3
D: TRBD2
size: few
V: TRBV20-1
DNA: TGCAGTGCTAGTCGGTCTAGCGGGAGGATCGGGGCCACAGATACGCAGTATTTT
CDR3: CSASRSSGRIGATDTQYF

J: TRBJ1-1
D: -
size: -
V: TRBV7-9
DNA: TGTGCCAGCAGCTTAGCAGGGCGGGCTTTCTTT
CDR3: CASSLAGRAFF

J: TRBJ2-3
D: TRBD2
size: -
V: TRBV28
DNA: TGTGCCAGCAGTTTGGGGGGAGGGCGGGGAGATACGCAGTATTTT
CDR3: CASSLGGGRGDTQYF

J: TRBJ1-1
D: -
size: -
V: TRBV21-1
DNA: TGTGCCAGCAGCAGCAGGGTAGGGGATGAAGCTTTCTTT
CDR3: CASSSRVGDEAFF

J: TRBJ1-2
D: -
size: -
V: TRBV11-2
DNA: TGTGCCAGCAGCCCTCCCGGTCCCGATTCCCCCTCTGGCTACACCTTC
CDR3: CASSPPGPDSPSGYTF

J: TRBJ2-7
D: -
size: -
V: TRBV7-2
DNA: TGTGCCAGCAGCCGGGGGACAGTCTCCTACGAGCAGTACTTC
CDR3: CASSRGTVSYEQYF

J: TRBJ1-1
D: -
size: -
V: TRBV3-1/TRBV3-2
DNA: TGTGCCAGCAGTCAAGTTAGGGAATCTGAAGCTTTCTTT
CDR3: CASSQVRESEAFF

J: TRBJ1-5
D: -
size: -
V: TRBV5-4
DNA: TGTGCCAGCAGCTTGATGGGGGGCGCTCAGCCCCAGCATTTT
CDR3: CASSLMGGAQPQHF

J: TRBJ2-3
D: -
size: -
V: TRBV10-3
DNA: TGTGCCATCAGTGAGGGACCGGAAGGACGGTATTTT
CDR3: CAISEGPEGRYF

J: TRBJ2-7
D: TRBD2
size: -
V: TRBV7-2
DNA: TGTGCCAGCAGCTTATTAGCGGGAGTGGAACAGTACTTC
CDR3: CASSLLAGVEQYF

J: TRBJ1-1
D: -
size: -
V: TRBV14
DNA: TGTGCCAGCAGCCCGGGGATCGGGGAAGCTTTCTTT
CDR3: CASSPGIGEAFF

J: TRBJ1-2
D: -
size: few
V: TRBV27
DNA: TGTGCCAGCAGTTTATCCTTCGGCCCCGGGACTGGCTACACCTTC
CDR3: CASSLSFGPGTGYTF

J: TRBJ1-2
D: TRBD1
size: -
V: TRBV10-3
DNA: TGTGCCATCAGTGAAGGGGGACAGCGTTATGGCTACACCTTC
CDR3: CAISEGGQRYGYTF

J: TRBJ1-1
D: -
size: few
V: TRBV4-2
DNA: TGTGCCAGCAGCCAAGTCCCTGACGCTGAAGCTTTCTTT
CDR3: CASSQVPDAEAFF

J: TRBJ2-1
D: TRBD2
size: -
V: TRBV7-3
DNA: TGTGCCAGCAGCTCGGGACTAGCGGCCTCCTACAATGAGCAGTTCTTC
CDR3: CASSSGLAASYNEQFF

J: TRBJ2-7
D: -
size: -
V: TRBV7-8
DNA: TGTGCCAGCAGCCCCCTCCGGGACCAAGGGAGACACGAGCAGTACTTC
CDR3: CASSPLRDQGRHEQYF

J: TRBJ1-5
D: TRBD1
size: -
V: TRBV6-5
DNA: TGTGCCAGCAGTCCGAGCAGGGGGAGCAATCAGCCCCAGCATTTT
CDR3: CASSPSRGSNQPQHF

J: TRBJ1-5
D: -
size: -
V: TRBV29-1
DNA: TGCAGCGTTGCAGGGTACGAGGATCAGCCCCAGCATTTT
CDR3: CSVAGYEDQPQHF

J: TRBJ1-1
D: -
size: few
V: TRBV5-1
DNA: TGCGCCAGCAGCTTGGGGTTCGCGAACACTGAAGCTTTCTTT
CDR3: CASSLGFANTEAFF

J: TRBJ2-7
D: TRBD1
size: -
V: TRBV2
DNA: TGTGCCAGCAGTCCCCGGGACAGCCTCTCCTACGAGCAGTACTTC
CDR3: CASSPRDSLSYEQYF

J: TRBJ1-5
D: -
size: few
V: TRBV19
DNA: TGTGCCAGTAGTAAGGTAGTTCAGGGTCAGCCCCAGCATTTT
CDR3: CASSKVVQGQPQHF

J: TRBJ2-1
D: -
size: once
V: TRBV6-6
DNA: TGTGCCAGCAGTTCCACCCCCACAGGGAACAATGAGCAGTTCTTC
CDR3: CASSSTPTGNNEQFF

J: TRBJ2-2
D: -
size: -
V: TRBV7-3
DNA: TGTGCCAGCAGGGGGACACCGAACACCGGGGAGCTGTTTTTT
CDR3: CASRGTPNTGELFF

J: TRBJ1-2
D: -
size: few
V: TRBV5-1
DNA: TGCGCCAGCAGCACGACAGATAACTATGGCTACACCTTC
CDR3: CASSTTDNYGYTF

J: TRBJ1-1
D: -
size: -
V: TRBV2
DNA: TGTGCCAGCAGTGATGGAATGAACACTGAAGCTTTCTTT
CDR3: CASSDGMNTEAFF

J: TRBJ1-5
D: -
size: few
V: TRBV6-4
DNA: TGTGCCAGCAGTGAAATCGGGGGGGCGAACCAGCCCCAGCATTTT
CDR3: CASSEIGGANQPQHF

J: TRBJ2-7
D: -
size: -
V: TRBV7-2
DNA: TGTGCCAGCAGCTTAGCGGGGGGCTACGAGCAGTACTTC
CDR3: CASSLAGGYEQYF

J: TRBJ1-2
D: -
size: -
V: TRBV7-2
DNA: TGTGCCAGCAGCTTAGATCCTAGGCCAGGTGACGATGGCTACACCTTC
CDR3: CASSLDPRPGDDGYTF

J: TRBJ1-1
D: TRBD1
size: -
V: TRBV2
DNA: TGTGCCAGCAGGACCGGGGGACAGCATGGTGAAGCTTTCTTT
CDR3: CASRTGGQHGEAFF

J: TRBJ1-6
D: TRBD1
size: -
V: TRBV6-1
DNA: TGTGCCAGCAGTGACCAGGGGGCGCGGAATTCACCCCTCCACTTT
CDR3: CASSDQGARNSPLHF

J: TRBJ1-5
D: TRBD1
size: -
V: TRBV19
DNA: TGTGCCAGTAGTATGTGGACAGGGGGCTTTCAGCCCCAGCATTTT
CDR3: CASSMWTGGFQPQHF

J: TRBJ2-7
D: -
size: few
V: TRBV14
DNA: TGTGCCAGCAGCCGCAGGACAGGCGGGGGGCCTTTCCTCTACGAGCAGTACTTC
CDR3: CASSRRTGGGPFLYEQYF

J: TRBJ1-1
D: -
size: once
V: TRBV27
DNA: TGTGCCAGCAGTTTATCGGGGGGGATGAACACTGAAGCTTTCTTT
CDR3: CASSLSGGMNTEAFF

J: TRBJ2-3
D: TRBD1
size: -
V: TRBV24-1
DNA: TGTGCCACCAGTGATAACTGGACAGGCTGGGGCACAGATACGCAGTATTTT
CDR3: CATSDNWTGWGTDTQYF

J: TRBJ2-6
D: -
size: -
V: TRBV3-1/TRBV3-2
DNA: TGTGCCAGCAGCTCATGGGGGGGCACCTCCTCTGGGGCCAACGTCCTGACTTTC
CDR3: CASSSWGGTSSGANVLTF

J: TRBJ2-2
D: -
size: -
V: TRBV30
DNA: TGTGCCTGGAGTGCGCTGGTATTGGCCGGGGAGCTGTTTTTT
CDR3: CAWSALVLAGELFF

J: TRBJ1-2
D: -
size: few
V: TRBV5-1
DNA: TGCGCCAGCAGCTTCTCTAACTATGGCTACACCTTC
CDR3: CASSFSNYGYTF

J: TRBJ1-3
D: -
size: -
V: TRBV6-1
DNA: TGTGCCAGCAGTGAACTGTGGGGGGCCTCTGGAAACACCATATATTTT
CDR3: CASSELWGASGNTIYF

J: TRBJ2-7
D: -
size: -
V: TRBV24-1
DNA: TGTGCCACCAGTGATTTTCCAGTATCCTACGAGCAGTACTTC
CDR3: CATSDFPVSYEQYF

J: TRBJ1-1
D: TRBD1
size: few
V: TRBV3-1/TRBV3-2
DNA: TGTGCCAGCAGCCAAATTTCAGGGGGAAACACTGAAGCTTTCTTT
CDR3: CASSQISGGNTEAFF

J: TRBJ2-3
D: TRBD2
size: -
V: TRBV6-5
DNA: TGTGCCAGCAGTTTAGAGGGACTAGCGGGCACAGATACGCAGTATTTT
CDR3: CASSLEGLAGTDTQYF

J: TRBJ2-5
D: -
size: -
V: TRBV11-3
DNA: TGTGCCAGCAGCTTCGCTGGGGGCGGGGGAGAGACCCAGTACTTC
CDR3: CASSFAGGGGETQYF

J: TRBJ2-2
D: -
size: -
V: TRBV7-3
DNA: TGTGCCAGCAGCTTGCTTTTAGCGGAGAACACCGGGGAGCTGTTTTTT
CDR3: CASSLLLAENTGELFF

J: TRBJ2-7
D: -
size: -
V: TRBV3-1/TRBV3-2
DNA: TGTGCCAGCAGCCAAGGCCTCCTAAGCTCCTACGAGCAGTACTTC
CDR3: CASSQGLLSSYEQYF

J: TRBJ2-7
D: -
size: -
V: TRBV5-1
DNA: TGCGCCAGCAGCTTGGTGGGGTACGTCTACGAGCAGTACTTC
CDR3: CASSLVGYVYEQYF

J: TRBJ2-5
D: -
size: once
V: TRBV5-6
DNA: TGTGCCAGCAGCTTGGTTACAGGCGCCCAAGAGACCCAGTACTTC
CDR3: CASSLVTGAQETQYF

J: TRBJ2-7
D: TRBD1
size: -
V: TRBV10-2
DNA: TGCGCCAGCAGAGACAGGGGCTCGGACTCCTACGAGCAGTACTTC
CDR3: CASRDRGSDSYEQYF

J: TRBJ2-7
D: -
size: -
V: TRBV18
DNA: TGTGCCAGCTCACCTGGTCATTACTACGAGCAGTACTTC
CDR3: CASSPGHYYEQYF

J: TRBJ1-4
D: -
size: -
V: TRBV29-1
DNA: TGCAGCGTGTCCACAGGAATGATTGGGGAAAAACTGTTTTTT
CDR3: CSVSTGMIGEKLFF

J: TRBJ2-1
D: TRBD2
size: -
V: TRBV19
DNA: TGTGCCAGTAGTATACCCAGCGGGAGAGTACGGAATGAGCAGTTCTTC
CDR3: CASSIPSGRVRNEQFF

J: TRBJ1-1
D: -
size: few
V: TRBV3-1/TRBV3-2
DNA: TGTGCCAGCAGCCAAAAGGAGGGGAACACTGAAGCTTTCTTT
CDR3: CASSQKEGNTEAFF

J: TRBJ1-2
D: -
size: -
V: TRBV5-4
DNA: TGTGCCAGCAGCTTACCGGGAGCCAACTATGGCTACACCTTC
CDR3: CASSLPGANYGYTF

J: TRBJ2-3
D: -
size: -
V: TRBV3-1/TRBV3-2
DNA: TGTGCCAGCAGCCCGGGGGACCTATCTACGCAGTATTTT
CDR3: CASSPGDLSTQYF

J: TRBJ2-7
D: -
size: -
V: TRBV6-5
DNA: TGTGCCAGCAGTTCAATCGGCGAGCAGTACTTC
CDR3: CASSSIGEQYF